The sequence of this TCR beta chain was determined in a study of T cell responses to AZD1222 COVID-19 vaccine (dated by TCRdb to the early 2020s). Turning to the overall study: TCR sequencing was performed for some 250 trial participants, of whom about 200 were given two doses of AZD1222 and around 26 were given two doses of MenACWY control vaccine. Trial participants were enrolled by age into subgroups of 18-55, 56-69 and 70-plus years, and around 140, 26 and 57 TCR-sequenced participants, respectively, were included in these subgroups. Paper-wide results and their limitations: Because no day 14 peak-response samples were available, repertoires were characterized only after the peak T cell response. After two AZD1222 doses, both the breadth and the depth of spike-specific TCRs were significantly higher than at day 0 and than in MenACWY recipients. Participants were mostly white British and included more females than males, and it was suggested by the authors that clonal diversity may have been underestimated. Conclusions about previously exposed vaccinees were limited because only a handful of AZD1222 recipients were SARS-CoV-2 seropositive at baseline. Nearly half of unique spike-specific TCRs reportedly recognized epitopes outside regions mutated in the B.1.351 and B.1.1.7 variants. The whole spike protein was spanned by vaccine-associated CD4 TCRs, and dominant responses were seen in regions 160-218 and 743-854. The 56-69-year group was small, and its depth increase did not reach significance, likely because of low power.

CDR1 and CDR2, looked up from the germline V gene, are MNHEY and SVGEGT. There are 15 amino acids in the CDR3, from cysteine to phenylalanine inclusive. The sequence is cut down to CDR3 DNA, 45 bases in frame from base 1. The junction shows trimming of 4 bases on V and 1 base on J, and the gene matches do not reach 7 bases of it. This specimen's time point label, interpreted: about 28 days (+/-7) after the second vaccine dose. AZD1222 recipients given second doses at about 4 weeks or at about 12 weeks were pooled, since spike-specific TCR depth and breadth were not found to differ between the two schedules. Samples from vaccinated people were obtained from the UK trials COV001 and COV002, which included a single-blind randomized controlled phase 2/3 trial of AZD1222 (ChAdOx1 nCoV-19) in healthy adults. For TCRbeta chain sequencing, PBMC samples were collected from trial participants at day 0 and at day 28 after the second dose.

The CDR3 regions of human TCRbeta chains were analyzed by immunosequencing. The original pipeline was this. Repertoire TCRs were matched against a reference library of SARS-CoV-2-specific TCRs generated with the MIRA antigen-specificity platform. Breadth was defined as the fraction of unique TCRs that were SARS-CoV-2-associated. Depth was defined as the fraction of total T cells that were SARS-CoV-2-associated. Using the MIRA data, every spike-specific TCR was mapped to the spike region that the TCR reacted to and assigned to either a CD4 or a CD8 class. Log10-transformed breadth and depth values were compared by one-way ANOVA with Sidak's multiple comparisons tests. Here the immuneACCESS table is served through TCRdb, limited to in-frame sequences with V and J called. Missing clones are a known gap in these copies; in checked studies unresolved V genes cover under half, and the rest lacks a known reason. That table gives V, J and clone size, and the DNA gave D and trimming. Here the sample has 150,000 to 250,000 clones; more than 85% occur a single time. Roughly 3.5% of the sample is in the top ten clones.

As concerns this clone: The antigen it binds to is not known. No quality values exist for individual bases; no much larger clone is one base distant.

The material sequenced was peripheral blood, taken 28 days after the second AZD1222 dose. This TCR came from an adult who received the AZD1222 COVID-19 vaccine. The rearrangement joined TRBV6-2 or TRBV6-3 to TRBJ2-7; 7 bases in the middle match TRBD1. For the CDR3, the sequence is CASSFDRVISYEQYF. In nucleotide form, the sequence is TGTGCCAGCAGTTTCGACAGGGTAATATCCTACGAGCAGTACTTC.